This TCR beta chain was sequenced during a study of somatic mutations in cytotoxic T cells in rheumatoid arthritis. Whole-study context: Patients gave 30 ml EDTA peripheral blood immediately after diagnosis, prior to starting treatment.

Broader study findings: Increasing age coincided with elevated CD8+ clonality among rheumatoid arthritis patients, though not among healthy controls.

Here immunoSEQ multiplex PCR was the method, and the copy in TCRdb shows in-frame clones only, minus some. Of roughly 9,800 clones in the sample, around 80% were seen once. This clone was observed once. Antigen: not known. The sample taken for sequencing was CD8+ T cells sorted from blood. The receptor was isolated from an adult with rheumatoid arthritis.

The CDR3 region has the DNA TGTGCCAGCAGTCCAACCAAGCGGGGGGCTCTCCCCCCCACAGATACGCAGTATTTT. This translates into CASSPTKRGALPPTDTQYF. The chain joins TRBV28 to TRBJ2-3; 9 bases match TRBD2. The CDR3 has 19 amino acids. Germline trimming cut 5 bases from V and 2 bases from J; bases unmatched to any gene: 17. CDR1 is MDHEN, CDR2 SYDVKM, per germline.